This TCR beta chain was recorded in a study of CD8 T cells in Susac syndrome. Study in general: The sequenced Susac syndrome patients comprised roughly 6 with active disease and roughly eight in remission. Study findings and constraints: The study's TCR sequencing and HLA analysis drew on a certain number of individuals. That number was acknowledged as relatively small.

Germline V CDR1 and CDR2: SGHVS, FQNEAQ. This CDR3 region has 14 residues. The V end lost 5 bases, the J end lost 1 base, and 10 bases lay between the germline ends. Reverse transcription of roughly 0.45 to 1 ug RNA used random hexamers. An immunoSEQ multiplex PCR generated amplified TCR beta CDR3 products spanning 54 Vbeta and 13 Jbeta. TCRdb redid the calling of the immunoSEQ multiplex PCR reads with MiXCR, one entry per CDR3 protein. Here the sample spans just over 150,000 distinct CDR3 sequences, 90% to 95% being singletons. Details on this clonotype: Its antigen remains unidentified.

The TCR sequence derives from a human donor with Susac syndrome. The chain recombines TRBV7-8 with TRBJ2-3; D uncertain. Sample: CD4+ T cells from PBMCs. This CDR3 reads CASSTARGTDTQYF. As DNA, the CDR3 is TGTGCCAGCAGCACGGCCCGGGGCACAGATACGCAGTATTTT.